Listed below are T cell receptor beta chains from one sample, sequenced in a study of graft-versus-host responses after intestinal transplantation. Here immunoSEQ multiplex PCR was the method, and the copy in TCRdb shows in-frame clones only, minus some. This sample has more than 65,000 clones, with around 93% found just once. No antigen has been identified for these receptors. The starting material was unstimulated CD8+ T cells sorted from spleen or lymph node cells, obtained before transplant. These receptors were collected from a human donor who was the organ donor for an intestinal transplant. Each CDR3 is given with its conserved first and last residue. A D gene is named only where the DNA matches it firmly. Clone sizes are given selectively: once, few, many, or a class where the clone is expanded.

size	D	J	V	CDR3	DNA
NA	NA	TRBJ2-5	TRBV6-5	CASRPTAGTGETQYF	TGTGCCAGCAGGCCAACAGCCGGGACGGGAGAGACCCAGTACTTC
NA	NA	TRBJ2-7	TRBV27	CASSSRTGSYEQYF	TGTGCCAGCAGTTCCCGCACAGGATCCTACGAGCAGTACTTC
NA	NA	TRBJ1-5	TRBV4-3	CASSQAEEQPQHF	TGCGCCAGCAGCCAAGCAGAGGAGCAGCCCCAGCATTTT
NA	NA	TRBJ2-2	TRBV6-4	CASSEVPAENTGELFF	TGTGCCAGCAGTGAAGTCCCTGCAGAGAACACCGGGGAGCTGTTTTTT
NA	NA	TRBJ1-5	TRBV6-5	CASSLGDGQPQHF	TGTGCCAGCAGTTTGGGGGATGGTCAGCCCCAGCATTTT
NA	NA	TRBJ1-1	TRBV9	CASSVFTTPTEAFF	TGTGCCAGCAGCGTATTTACCACTCCCACTGAAGCTTTCTTT
NA	TRBD2	TRBJ2-2	TRBV6-5	CASSYVTSGHGELFF	TGTGCCAGCAGTTACGTTACTAGCGGGCACGGGGAGCTGTTTTTT
NA	NA	TRBJ1-1	TRBV6-5	CASSPSGSTEAFF	TGTGCCAGCAGCCCCTCCGGGAGCACTGAAGCTTTCTTT
NA	NA	TRBJ2-1	TRBV7-7	CASSQGREPYNEQFF	TGTGCTAGCAGCCAGGGGCGGGAGCCCTACAATGAGCAGTTCTTC
NA	NA	TRBJ1-1	TRBV13	CASSPWTENTEAFF	TGTGCCAGCAGCCCGTGGACAGAGAACACTGAAGCTTTCTTT
NA	TRBD1	TRBJ1-1	TRBV6-5	CASRRTGNTEAFF	TGTGCCAGCAGAAGGACAGGGAACACTGAAGCTTTCTTT
NA	TRBD1	TRBJ1-2	TRBV5-1	CASSLVTGGINYGYTF	TGCGCCAGCAGCTTGGTAACAGGGGGAATTAACTATGGCTACACCTTC
once	TRBD2	TRBJ2-3	TRBV5-1	CASSLGQREADTQYF	TGCGCCAGCAGCTTGGGGCAGCGGGAGGCAGATACGCAGTATTTT
NA	TRBD2	TRBJ2-5	TRBV10-1	CASSDGGSPEETQYF	TGCGCCAGCAGTGACGGGGGGTCACCGGAAGAGACCCAGTACTTC
NA	TRBD2	TRBJ2-7	TRBV4-1	CASSQIGEGPYEQYF	TGCGCCAGCAGCCAAATTGGGGAGGGCCCTTACGAGCAGTACTTC
NA	TRBD2	TRBJ2-7	TRBV27	CASSWTSGSYEQYF	TGTGCCAGCAGTTGGACTAGCGGGAGCTACGAGCAGTACTTC
NA	TRBD2	TRBJ2-5	TRBV29-1	CSVAPWTSGSPGETQYF	TGCAGCGTTGCCCCCTGGACTAGCGGGAGTCCTGGAGAGACCCAGTACTTC
NA	NA	TRBJ2-7	TRBV6-5	CASSGHSYEQYF	TGTGCCAGCAGTGGACACTCGTACGAGCAGTACTTC
NA	NA	TRBJ2-2	TRBV5-5	CASSLETGELFF	TGTGCCAGCAGCTTGGAAACCGGGGAGCTGTTTTTT
NA	NA	TRBJ2-1	TRBV29-1	CSVDGRAGSSYNEQFF	TGCAGCGTTGACGGGCGGGCGGGGAGCTCCTACAATGAGCAGTTCTTC
once	NA	TRBJ2-3	TRBV4-2	CASSQVGDGGFDTQYF	TGTGCCAGCAGCCAAGTAGGGGATGGGGGGTTCGATACGCAGTATTTT
once	TRBD1	TRBJ2-7	TRBV4-1	CASSQGQGAVYEQYF	TGCGCCAGCAGCCAAGGACAGGGTGCGGTCTACGAGCAGTACTTC
NA	NA	TRBJ1-1	TRBV5-1	CASSPWAGAVMNTEAFF	TGCGCCAGCAGCCCATGGGCAGGGGCTGTCATGAACACTGAAGCTTTCTTT
NA	TRBD1	TRBJ2-2	TRBV11-2	CASSLAYRGDTGELFF	TGTGCCAGCAGCTTAGCTTACAGGGGGGACACCGGGGAGCTGTTTTTT
NA	NA	TRBJ1-3	TRBV6-5	CASRPPYSGNTIYF	TGTGCCAGCAGACCACCTTACTCTGGAAACACCATATATTTT
NA	NA	TRBJ1-5	TRBV6-5	CASSTARWGNQPQHF	TGTGCCAGCAGCACAGCACGCTGGGGAAATCAGCCCCAGCATTTT
NA	NA	TRBJ2-7	TRBV5-6	CASSLEVPGEQYF	TGTGCCAGCAGCTTGGAGGTACCCGGCGAGCAGTACTTC
once	NA	TRBJ1-1	TRBV11-2	CASSLDLSTEAFF	TGTGCCAGCAGCTTAGATTTATCGACTGAAGCTTTCTTT
few	TRBD1	TRBJ1-1	TRBV19	CASSLTGPAEAFF	TGTGCCAGTAGTCTGACAGGGCCCGCTGAAGCTTTCTTT